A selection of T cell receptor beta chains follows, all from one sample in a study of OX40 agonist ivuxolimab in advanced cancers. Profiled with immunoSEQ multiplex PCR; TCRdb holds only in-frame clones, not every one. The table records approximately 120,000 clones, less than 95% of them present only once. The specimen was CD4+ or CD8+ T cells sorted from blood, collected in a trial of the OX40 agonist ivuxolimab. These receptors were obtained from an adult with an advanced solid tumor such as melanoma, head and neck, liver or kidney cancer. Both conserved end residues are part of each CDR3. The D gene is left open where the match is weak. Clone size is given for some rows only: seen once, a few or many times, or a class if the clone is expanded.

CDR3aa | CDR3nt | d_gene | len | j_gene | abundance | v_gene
CASSATGTSTDTQYF | TGTGCCAGCAGCGCCACAGGGACTAGCACAGATACGCAGTATTTT | . | 15 | TRBJ2-3 | . | TRBV5-4
CSVAPSSGRSYEQYF | TGCAGCGTTGCCCCAAGTAGCGGGAGGTCGTACGAGCAGTACTTC | TRBD2 | 15 | TRBJ2-7 | . | TRBV29-1
CASYDGTSGYKQFF | TGTGCCAGCTACGACGGGACTAGCGGCTATAAGCAGTTCTTC | TRBD2 | 14 | TRBJ2-1 | . | TRBV28
CASSQPNTYEQYF | TGTGCCAGCAGCCAACCAAACACCTACGAGCAGTACTTC | . | 13 | TRBJ2-7 | . | TRBV5-8
CASRARQGLQETQYF | TGTGCCAGCCGAGCCCGACAGGGCTTACAAGAGACCCAGTACTTC | TRBD1 | 15 | TRBJ2-5 | . | TRBV18
CASSLRQGATETQYF | TGTGCCAGCAGCCTCCGACAGGGGGCGACGGAGACCCAGTACTTC | TRBD1 | 15 | TRBJ2-5 | . | TRBV5-4
CASSPPLAGTDTQYF | TGTGCCAGCTCACCACCGCTAGCGGGCACAGATACGCAGTATTTT | TRBD2 | 15 | TRBJ2-3 | . | TRBV18
CASSVQGAPVYGYTF | TGTGCCAGCAGCGTCCAGGGGGCTCCCGTCTATGGCTACACCTTC | TRBD1 | 15 | TRBJ1-2 | . | TRBV9
CASSLRGATEAFF | TGTGCCAGCAGTTTAAGGGGAGCCACTGAAGCTTTCTTT | . | 13 | TRBJ1-1 | once | TRBV28
CASRTGTGGPYEQYF | TGTGCCAGCAGAACCGGGACAGGGGGCCCCTACGAGCAGTACTTC | TRBD1 | 15 | TRBJ2-7 | . | TRBV5-6
CASSTGTGGYGYTF | TGCGCCAGCAGTACCGGGACAGGGGGCTATGGCTACACCTTC | TRBD1 | 14 | TRBJ1-2 | . | TRBV10-2
CASARTSGQETQYF | TGTGCCAGCGCCCGGACTAGCGGACAAGAGACCCAGTACTTC | TRBD2 | 14 | TRBJ2-5 | . | TRBV18
CSAGGSVEQFF | TGCAGTGCGGGCGGGAGTGTTGAGCAGTTCTTC | TRBD2 | 11 | TRBJ2-1 | . | TRBV20-1
CASSHRTANEKLFF | TGTGCCAGCAGTCACCGGACAGCTAATGAAAAACTGTTTTTT | . | 14 | TRBJ1-4 | . | TRBV27
CASSLEDRQETQYF | TGTGCCAGCAGCTTGGAAGACAGACAAGAGACCCAGTACTTC | . | 14 | TRBJ2-5 | . | TRBV5-4
CASSQDNVFNEKLFF | TGTGCCAGCAGCCAAGATAACGTTTTCAATGAAAAACTGTTTTTT | . | 15 | TRBJ1-4 | . | TRBV4-2
CASSQGASGSDTQYF | TGCGCCAGCAGCCAAGGGGCTAGCGGGAGTGATACGCAGTATTTT | TRBD2 | 15 | TRBJ2-3 | . | TRBV4-3
CASTLLAATDTQYF | TGCGCCAGCACCCTTCTAGCGGCTACAGATACGCAGTATTTT | TRBD2 | 14 | TRBJ2-3 | . | TRBV5-1
CASRGSARYNEQFF | TGTGCCAGCAGAGGGTCAGCCCGCTACAATGAGCAGTTCTTC | . | 14 | TRBJ2-1 | . | TRBV28
CASSLGGGGSYNEQFF | TGCGCCAGCAGCTTGGGAGGTGGGGGCTCCTACAATGAGCAGTTCTTC | . | 16 | TRBJ2-1 | once | TRBV5-1
CASSLGQGLGETQYF | TGCGCCAGCAGCTTGGGACAGGGGTTAGGGGAGACCCAGTACTTC | TRBD1 | 15 | TRBJ2-5 | . | TRBV5-1
CASSWGSLYSNQPQHF | TGTGCCAGCAGTTGGGGGTCCCTCTATAGCAATCAGCCCCAGCATTTT | . | 16 | TRBJ1-5 | . | TRBV27
CASSEYVGTEAFF | TGCGCCAGCAGTGAGTATGTGGGCACTGAAGCTTTCTTT | . | 13 | TRBJ1-1 | . | TRBV10-1
CATSRDRVANQPQHF | TGTGCCACCAGCAGAGATAGGGTGGCCAATCAGCCCCAGCATTTT | . | 15 | TRBJ1-5 | . | TRBV15
CASSRPGTRLDTQYF | TGTGCCAGCAGCCGACCGGGGACTAGATTAGATACGCAGTATTTT | TRBD2 | 15 | TRBJ2-3 | . | TRBV7-2
CASSEKGQGAPGANVLTF | TGTGCCAGCAGTGAGAAGGGACAGGGGGCGCCCGGGGCCAACGTCCTGACTTTC | TRBD1 | 18 | TRBJ2-6 | . | TRBV25-1
CALDRGGEDIQYF | TGTGCCCTAGACAGGGGAGGTGAGGACATTCAGTACTTC | TRBD1 | 13 | TRBJ2-4 | . | TRBV6-5
CASSLTVTYEQYF | TGTGCCAGCAGCTTGACCGTTACCTACGAGCAGTACTTC | . | 13 | TRBJ2-7 | . | TRBV7-2
CASSPDGGGNQPQHF | TGTGCCAGCTCACCAGATGGAGGGGGGAATCAGCCCCAGCATTTT | . | 15 | TRBJ1-5 | . | TRBV18
CAIRSASGNYEQYF | TGTGCCATCAGGTCGGCTAGCGGCAACTACGAGCAGTACTTC | TRBD2 | 14 | TRBJ2-7 | . | TRBV10-3
CASSLALADGDEQFF | TGTGCCAGCAGCTTGGCCCTAGCGGATGGTGATGAGCAGTTCTTC | TRBD2 | 15 | TRBJ2-1 | few | TRBV5-6
CASSQVVGQGLRNSPLHF | TGTGCCAGCAGCCAAGTCGTAGGACAGGGGCTTCGAAATTCACCCCTCCACTTT | TRBD1 | 18 | TRBJ1-6 | once | TRBV4-2
CASTLRGYEQYF | TGTGCCAGCACCCTCAGGGGCTACGAGCAGTACTTC | . | 12 | TRBJ2-7 | . | TRBV28
CAWSGGYEQYF | TGTGCCTGGAGTGGGGGCTACGAGCAGTACTTC | . | 11 | TRBJ2-7 | . | TRBV30
CAISAQDGTEAFF | TGTGCCATCAGTGCTCAGGACGGTACTGAAGCTTTCTTT | . | 13 | TRBJ1-1 | . | TRBV10-3
CASGSGVSTDTQYF | TGCGCCTCCGGTAGCGGGGTGAGCACAGATACGCAGTATTTT | TRBD2 | 14 | TRBJ2-3 | . | TRBV10-1
CASSRLAGGTDTQYF | TGTGCCAGCAGTCGACTAGCGGGAGGCACAGATACGCAGTATTTT | TRBD2 | 15 | TRBJ2-3 | . | TRBV2
CASGRETQYF | TGTGCCAGCGGAAGGGAGACCCAGTACTTC | . | 10 | TRBJ2-5 | . | TRBV28
CASSQNRGGQPQHF | TGCGCCAGCAGCCAAAACAGGGGCGGTCAGCCCCAGCATTTT | TRBD1 | 14 | TRBJ1-5 | . | TRBV4-3
CASSGASTSGANVLTF | TGTGCCAGCAGCGGAGCCAGTACCTCTGGGGCCAACGTCCTGACTTTC | . | 16 | TRBJ2-6 | . | TRBV9
CASSSGLGQETQYF | TGTGCCAGCAGCTCGGGACTGGGGCAAGAGACCCAGTACTTC | . | 14 | TRBJ2-5 | . | TRBV7-9
CASSEGSAYNEQFF | TGTGCCAGCAGTGAAGGGTCAGCCTACAATGAGCAGTTCTTC | . | 14 | TRBJ2-1 | . | TRBV2
CASSLDSFTGELFF | TGTGCCAGCAGTTTGGACAGCTTCACCGGGGAGCTGTTTTTT | . | 14 | TRBJ2-2 | . | TRBV7-3
CASSPTRENTEAFF | TGTGCCAGCAGCCCAACCCGAGAGAACACTGAAGCTTTCTTT | . | 14 | TRBJ1-1 | . | TRBV7-9
CASSPHRIRNEQFF | TGTGCCAGCAGTCCCCATCGGATACGTAATGAGCAGTTCTTC | . | 14 | TRBJ2-1 | . | TRBV25-1
CASSYSWQPGLPQHF | TGTGCCAGCAGTTACTCCTGGCAGCCGGGGTTGCCCCAGCATTTT | . | 15 | TRBJ1-5 | . | TRBV6-5
CASSSKRGGLNEQFF | TGTGCCAGCAGCTCTAAAAGAGGTGGGTTGAATGAGCAGTTCTTC | . | 15 | TRBJ2-1 | once | TRBV7-3
CASGTPSAGGRAYEQYF | TGTGCTAGTGGTACGCCCTCCGCTGGCGGGAGGGCCTACGAGCAGTACTTC | TRBD2 | 17 | TRBJ2-7 | . | TRBV12-5
CASSADRAYNEQFF | TGTGCCAGCAGCGCCGACAGGGCATACAATGAGCAGTTCTTC | TRBD1 | 14 | TRBJ2-1 | once | TRBV9
CASRGDRVSDEQYF | TGTGCCAGCAGGGGCGACAGGGTGTCGGACGAGCAGTACTTC | TRBD1 | 14 | TRBJ2-7 | few | TRBV7-9